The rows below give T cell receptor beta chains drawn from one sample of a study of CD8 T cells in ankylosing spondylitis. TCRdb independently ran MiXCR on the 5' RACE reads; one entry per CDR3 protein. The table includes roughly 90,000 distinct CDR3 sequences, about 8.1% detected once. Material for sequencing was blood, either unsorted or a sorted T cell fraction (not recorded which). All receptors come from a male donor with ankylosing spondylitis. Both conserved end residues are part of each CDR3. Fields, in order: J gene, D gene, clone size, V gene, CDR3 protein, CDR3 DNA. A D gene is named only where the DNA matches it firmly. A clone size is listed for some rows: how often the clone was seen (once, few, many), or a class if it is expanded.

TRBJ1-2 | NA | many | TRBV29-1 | CSVDQAEGDYGYTF | TGCAGCGTTGACCAGGCCGAGGGGGACTATGGCTACACCTTC
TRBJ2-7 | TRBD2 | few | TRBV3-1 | CASSQGLGGRAFSYEQYF | TGTGCCAGCAGCCAAGGATTGGGCGGGAGGGCTTTCTCCTACGAGCAGTACTTC
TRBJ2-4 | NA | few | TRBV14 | CASSLAENIQYF | TGTGCCAGCAGCCTCGCGGAAAACATTCAGTACTTC
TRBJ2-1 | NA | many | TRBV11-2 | CAASGRPYNEQFF | TGTGCCGCCAGTGGGAGGCCATACAATGAGCAGTTCTTC
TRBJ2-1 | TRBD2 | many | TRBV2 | CASKGAGGTYNEQFF | TGTGCCAGCAAGGGGGCGGGAGGGACCTACAATGAGCAGTTCTTC
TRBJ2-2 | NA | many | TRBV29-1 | CSVEEAPSNTGELFF | TGCAGCGTTGAAGAGGCACCGTCGAACACCGGGGAGCTGTTTTTT
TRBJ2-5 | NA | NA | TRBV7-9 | CASSPRGHRQETQYF | TGTGCCAGCAGCCCTCGTGGTCACAGGCAAGAGACCCAGTACTTC
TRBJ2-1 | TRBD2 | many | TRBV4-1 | CASSQDRLAGGYNEQFF | TGCGCCAGCAGCCAAGATCGCCTAGCGGGAGGGTACAATGAGCAGTTCTTC
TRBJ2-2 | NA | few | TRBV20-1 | CSARSRTGELFF | TGCAGTGCTAGATCCCGCACCGGGGAGCTGTTTTTT
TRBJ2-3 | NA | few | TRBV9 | CASSPSNLYTDTQYF | TGTGCCAGCAGCCCGTCAAACTTATACACAGATACGCAGTATTTT
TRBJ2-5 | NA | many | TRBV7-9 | CASRASGETQYF | TGTGCCAGCAGAGCCAGTGGGGAGACCCAGTACTTC
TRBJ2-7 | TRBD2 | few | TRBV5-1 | CASSLAPSGSVYEQYF | TGCGCCAGCAGCTTGGCCCCCAGCGGGAGCGTTTACGAGCAGTACTTC
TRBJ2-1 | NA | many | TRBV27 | CASRLWDQAVNNEQFF | TGTGCCAGCAGACTATGGGATCAAGCAGTCAACAATGAGCAGTTCTTC
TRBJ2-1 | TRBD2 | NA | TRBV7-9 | CASSPASGSSYNEQFF | TGTGCCAGCAGCCCAGCTAGCGGGAGCTCCTACAATGAGCAGTTCTTC
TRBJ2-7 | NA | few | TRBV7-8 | CASSLILPRYEQYF | TGTGCCAGCAGCTTGATATTACCGCGCTACGAGCAGTACTTC
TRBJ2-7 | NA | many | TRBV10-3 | CAISPTGTQSSYEQYF | TGTGCCATCAGCCCCACCGGGACACAGAGCTCCTACGAGCAGTACTTC
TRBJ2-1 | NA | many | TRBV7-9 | CASSQGPAFDEQFF | TGTGCCAGCAGCCAGGGGCCAGCCTTCGATGAGCAGTTCTTC
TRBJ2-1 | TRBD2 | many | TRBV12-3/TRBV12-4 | CASSSTSGYNEQFF | TGTGCCAGCAGTTCGACTAGCGGCTACAATGAGCAGTTCTTC
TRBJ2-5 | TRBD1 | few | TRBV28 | CASSSGTGGMETQYF | TGTGCCAGCAGTTCCGGGACAGGGGGCATGGAGACCCAGTACTTC
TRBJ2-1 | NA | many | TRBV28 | CASSLTPSLTSSYNEQFF | TGTGCCAGCAGTCTAACCCCCTCGCTAACGAGCTCCTACAATGAGCAGTTCTTC
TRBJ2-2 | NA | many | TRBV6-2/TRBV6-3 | CASSQKGYTGELFF | TGTGCCAGCAGTCAGAAGGGTTACACCGGGGAGCTGTTTTTT
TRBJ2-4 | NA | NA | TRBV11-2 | CASSLGENIQYF | TGTGCCAGCAGCTTAGGGGAAAACATTCAGTACTTC
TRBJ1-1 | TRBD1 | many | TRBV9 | CATNPGTANTEAFF | TGTGCCACGAACCCCGGGACAGCAAACACTGAAGCTTTCTTT
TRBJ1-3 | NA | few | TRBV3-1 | CASSQDRRNTIYF | TGTGCCAGCAGCCAAGACCGACGAAACACCATATATTTT
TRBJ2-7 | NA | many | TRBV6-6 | CASGDDYEQYF | TGTGCCAGCGGGGACGACTACGAGCAGTACTTC